This record looks at one TCR beta chain sequence and its context. The source of the sample is a study of shared clonotypes between healthy human individuals. Background on the study: The people who gave samples were a couple of women and a few men aged 18 to 49.

TCRdb keeps only in-frame clones here, not all; method: immunoSEQ multiplex PCR. The sample includes more than 2,000,000 clones, more than 80% of them seen just once. The material sequenced was naive CD4+ T cells from PBMCs. The subset denotes: CD45RA+ positively selected. The sequence came from a man in his late teens or twenties in good health. Some clones in this sample may be carry-over from other donors' samples.

CDR3 region: CASSLASTFLTYEQYF. In DNA form, the CDR3 reads TGTGCCAGCAGCTTAGCTTCCACATTCCTCACCTACGAGCAGTACTTC. The chain links TRBV7-8 to TRBJ2-7; no reliable D call. The CDR3 is 16 amino acids. CDR1 is SGHVS, CDR2 FQNEAQ, per germline. V shed 0 bases and J shed 2 bases, with 14 bases lying between them.